Below are 20 T cell receptor beta chains sequenced from a single sample in a study of Graves' ophthalmopathy and Graves' hyperthyroidism. TCR beta CDR3 amplification used RNA transcripts. First-round RT-PCR relied on HTBI primers, and a second-round multiplex PCR came next. TCRdb fed the multiplex PCR reads into MiXCR, producing one record per CDR3 protein. The profile shows about 210,000 distinct CDR3 sequences, 25% to 30% of them singletons. Sequencing was done on a sample of peripheral blood. These receptors came from a man aged 45-65 years with Graves' ophthalmopathy.

This clonotype was counted many times. The rearrangement joins TRBV2 to TRBJ1-1; no firm D call. The CDR3 consists of 14 residues. V was shortened by 5 bases and J by 4 bases, with 14 bases between the two germline ends. Germline values: CDR1 SNHLY, CDR2 FYNNEI. The chain's CDR3 is CASSSGRELTEAFF. CDR3 coding DNA: TGTGCCAGCAGTTCCGGACGGGAACTCACTGAAGCTTTCTTT.

This clonotype has more than one count but fewer than ten. CDR3 amino acids: CASSYKGLDTEAFF. CDR3 DNA: TGTGCCAGCAGTTACAAGGGCTTGGACACTGAAGCTTTCTTT. V and J are TRBV6-5 and TRBJ1-1; D gene unclear. The CDR3 length is 14 residues. The ends were cut back, 2 bases at V and 3 bases at J, with 10 bases in the middle. CDR1 is MNHEY, CDR2 SVGAGI, per germline.

This clonotype was observed many times. The chain employs TRBV18 and TRBJ1-1, with 7 bases aligning to TRBD1. Germline loops: CDR1 KGHSH, CDR2 LQKENI. J was trimmed by 0 bases and V by 0 bases; bases with no gene match: 4. CDR3 length: 16 amino acids. This CDR3 is CASSPPQGTLNTEAFF. CDR3 DNA: TGTGCCAGCTCACCACCACAGGGGACCCTGAACACTGAAGCTTTCTTT.

The rearrangement links TRBV12-3 or TRBV12-4 to TRBJ2-7; D gene uncertain. Trimming cost V 6 bases and J 3 bases, with 6 bases left between them. The CDR3 totals 11 residues. The chain's CDR3 is CASRPIYEQYF. In DNA, the CDR3 is TGTGCCAGCAGGCCGATCTACGAGCAGTACTTC.

A single count supports this clonotype. The chain is built from TRBV28 and TRBJ1-6; D is perhaps TRBD1 (6 bases). V lost 6 bases and J 9 bases, leaving 18 bases between the germline ends. The CDR3 runs 15 residues. Per the germline V gene, CDR1 is MDHEN and CDR2 is SYDVKM. The DNA of the CDR3 is TGTGCCAGCAGAATAGGACAGCGTTTTATTTCACCCCTCCACTTT. It is translated as CASRIGQRFISPLHF. The variable domain in full, with the rest retrieved from reference TRBV28 and TRBJ1-6, is DVKVTQSSRYLVKRTGEKVFLECVQDMDHENMFWYRQDPGLGLRLIYFSYDVKMKEKGDIPEGYSVSREKKERFSLILESASTNQTSMYLCASRIGQRFISPLHFGNGTRLTVT.

This clonotype has only a few counts. The chain employs TRBV6-2 or TRBV6-3 and TRBJ2-7; the match to TRBD2 covers 7 bases. The germline V gene encodes CDR1 MNHEY and CDR2 SVGEGT. This CDR3 is built from 14 residues. The V segment lost 7 bases and the J segment 2 bases; nucleotides outside the gene matches: 8. DNA of the CDR3: TGTGCCAGCATGAGCGGGATAAGGACCTACGAGCAGTACTTC. This codes for CASMSGIRTYEQYF.

This clonotype was observed many times. The chain combines TRBV30 with TRBJ2-4; the D is unclear. The V gene's germline CDR1 is GTSNPN and CDR2 SVGIG (reference sequence). V was pared by 0 bases and J by 9 bases, with 15 bases between. The CDR3 sequence is 14 residues long. CDR3 sequence reads: CAWSVPPVVSIQYF. The CDR3, as DNA: TGTGCCTGGAGTGTACCGCCAGTTGTTAGCATTCAGTACTTC.

The V and J genes are TRBV7-2 and TRBJ2-7; 9 bases map to TRBD2. Germline V CDR1 and CDR2: SGHTA, FQGNSA. Unmatched junction bases numbered 7, after V lost 5 bases and J lost 2 bases. CDR3 size: 15 residues. The CDR3 DNA reads as TGTGCCAGCAGCATCTCGACTAGCGGTGCCTACGAGCAGTACTTC. Residues: CASSISTSGAYEQYF.

This clonotype was observed many times. This could be a read error, since a much larger clone is one nucleotide away. This chain joins TRBV12-3 or TRBV12-4 and TRBJ2-7; D gene uncertain. This CDR3 is built from 12 residues. The CDR3 DNA reads TGTGCCGGCAGTTTAAGGTCCTACGAGCAGTACTTC. It encodes CAGSLRSYEQYF.

The chain couples TRBV19 to TRBJ2-6, with D possibly being TRBD1 (6 bases). The CDR3 is 16 amino acids. Trimming cost V 10 bases and J 4 bases, with 20 bases left between them. Per germline, CDR1 LNHDA and CDR2 SQIVND (reference sequence). The CDR3 loop reads CATSALTGTGANVLTF. The CDR3 DNA sequence: TGTGCCACCAGTGCCCTCACAGGGACCGGGGCCAACGTCCTGACTTTC.

This clonotype has a handful of counts. One end of the junction is discordant with germline, which a read error may explain. This chain uses TRBV4-1 with TRBJ1-5; unclear D gene. Germline loops: CDR1 MGHRA, CDR2 YSYEKL. This CDR3 region has 10 residues. The CDR3 nucleotides are TGCGCCAGATGCAACCAGCCCCAGCATTTT. This encodes CARCNQPQHF.

This clonotype showed up many times. The rearrangement joins TRBV6-2 or TRBV6-3 to TRBJ2-7; 12 bases line up with TRBD2. The CDR3 is made up of 15 amino acids. Unmatched junction bases numbered 5, after V lost 6 bases and J lost 2 bases. CDR1 and CDR2 from the germline V gene are MNHEY and SVGEGT. The CDR3 is CASSSSGRVAYEQYF. DNA of the CDR3: TGTGCCAGCAGCTCTAGCGGGAGGGTCGCCTACGAGCAGTACTTC.

This clonotype was seen at least ten times. V usage is TRBV5-1 and J usage is TRBJ2-7, with a weak D call TRBD2 (6 bases). The length of the CDR3 is 16 residues. V dropped 0 bases and J dropped 0 bases, with 13 bases sitting between them. Germline V lookup: CDR1 SGHRS, CDR2 YFSETQ. The CDR3: CASSLEPSESSYEQYF. The CDR3 bases are TGCGCCAGCAGCTTGGAACCTAGCGAATCCTCCTACGAGCAGTACTTC. The full variable domain, with the rest looked up from reference TRBV5-1 and TRBJ2-7, is KAGVTQTPRYLIKTRGQQVTLSCSPISGHRSVSWYQQTPGQGLQFLFEYFSETQRNKGNFPGRFSGRQFSNSRSEMNVSTLELGDSALYLCASSLEPSESSYEQYFGPGTRLTVT.

V is TRBV12-5 and J is TRBJ1-6; 8 bases fit TRBD1. This CDR3 has 14 residues. Per the germline V gene, CDR1 is LGHNT and CDR2 is FRNRAP. The V gene end was trimmed by 0 bases and the J gene end by 10 bases; junction bases not matched to a gene: 2. For the CDR3, the DNA is TGTGCTAGTGGTTTGGTACAGGGGGGATCACCCCTCCACTTT. It yields the protein CASGLVQGGSPLHF.

This clonotype came up many times. The rearrangement joins TRBV6-5 to TRBJ1-5; D might be TRBD1 (5 bases). V was cut by 6 bases and J by 0 bases, with 12 bases left in between. The CDR3 totals 15 residues. Germline V gene data show CDR1 as MNHEY and CDR2 as SVGAGI. CDR3 sequence (DNA): TGTGCCAGCAGCGTGACAGCTATTAGCAATCAGCCCCAGCATTTT. Translating gives CASSVTAISNQPQHF.

This clonotype has a handful of counts. This CDR3 is CASSRSWELFF. The CDR3 DNA follows: TGTGCCAGCTCCAGGTCCTGGGAGCTGTTTTTT. The chain joins TRBV12-3 or TRBV12-4 to TRBJ2-2; D is uncertain. V was trimmed by 8 bases and J by 9 bases, leaving 10 bases between them. The CDR3 is 11 amino acids.

In its sample, this clonotype was seen many times. The chain combines TRBV30 with TRBJ1-2; a possible D gene is TRBD1 (6 bases). The CDR3 sequence is 12 residues long. V lost 1 base and J lost 8, with 11 bases in between. In germline, CDR1 is GTSNPN, CDR2 SVGIG (reference sequence). CDR3 residues: CAWSAGVGGYTF. The CDR3 DNA reads TGTGCCTGGAGTGCAGGGGTAGGGGGCTACACCTTC.

V is TRBV12-3 or TRBV12-4 and J is TRBJ2-1; 9 bases agree with TRBD1. V shed 2 bases, J shed 9 bases, and the junction held 2 bases outside the gene matches. CDR3 length equals 13 residues. CDR3 sequence reads: CASSLNRGREQFF. In DNA form, the CDR3 reads TGTGCCAGCAGTTTAAACAGGGGGCGTGAGCAGTTCTTC.

This clonotype has ten or more counts. The chain joins TRBV6-5 to TRBJ2-7; 9 bases map to TRBD1. The CDR3 extends over 15 amino acids. V lost 2 bases to trimming and J lost 6 bases; unmatched junction nucleotides: 8. Germline CDR1 is MNHEY and CDR2 is SVGAGI. CDR3 in amino acids: CASSYSPGQGSEQYF. The CDR3 nucleotides are TGTGCCAGCAGTTACAGTCCGGGACAGGGCTCCGAGCAGTACTTC.

This clonotype came up many times. The chain combines TRBV9 with TRBJ2-2; D is ambiguous. Germline V gene lookup returns CDR1 SGDLS and CDR2 YYNGEE. This CDR3 has 13 amino acids. Trimming took off 3 bases at V and 4 bases at J, with 7 bases between the two ends. Here the CDR3 reads CASSAVATGELFF. The CDR3 DNA reads TGTGCCAGCAGCGCGGTGGCCACCGGGGAGCTGTTTTTT.